Listed here is a single T cell receptor beta chain. This CDR3 contains 15 residues. CDR1 and CDR2 from the germline V gene are MNHEY and SVGAGI. V gave up 6 bases and J gave up 2 bases; unmatched junction bases: 7. Generated by immunoSEQ multiplex PCR, the TCRdb table keeps only in-frame clones and is missing some. Of about 210,000 clones listed, approximately 88% were seen once; the top ten hold roughly 2.4%. This sample is drawn from a study of blood T cell repertoires in COVID-19. About the research overall: Nucleic acid was either cDNA or gDNA, and it came from T cells, B-cell-depleted T cells, or PBMCs.

Self-reported history from a screening survey and questionnaire set each donor's cohort. The sequence was collected from a woman in her 40s with acute COVID-19. The chain joins TRBV6-5 to TRBJ2-7; 10 bases map to TRBD1. Sequencing was done on a sample of PBMCs or T cells enriched from blood (not recorded which). The CDR3 reads CASSFMGQGTYEQYF. The DNA of the CDR3 is TGTGCCAGCAGCTTTATGGGACAGGGGACCTACGAGCAGTACTTC.